This passage covers 25 T cell receptor beta chains from one sample sequenced in a study of blood T cell repertoires in COVID-19. Measured with immunoSEQ multiplex PCR; TCRdb has only the in-frame clones, and not every one. The sample records about 290,000 clones, 70% to 90% being singletons. The sample was peripheral blood. Receptors were obtained from a woman aged 50 to 60 with active or convalescent COVID-19.

This clone has just a few counts. The rearrangement uses TRBV7-2 and TRBJ1-6; the D gene is possibly TRBD1 (5 bases). This CDR3 has 13 residues. Germline V gene data show CDR1 as SGHTA and CDR2 as FQGNSA. The germline V and J ends were trimmed by 11 bases and 8 bases, with 16 bases remaining between them. As DNA, the CDR3 is TGTGCCGTTCAGCGGGGGGGTGATTCACCCCTCCACTTT. Translation gives CAVQRGGDSPLHF.

This chain uses TRBV12-3 or TRBV12-4 with TRBJ1-1, with a weak D call TRBD1 (5 bases). V was clipped by 5 bases and J by 6 bases, with 13 bases between them. The CDR3 length is 13 residues. The CDR3 region has the DNA TGTGCCAGCAGTCCCCGGGGGGGGGCTGAAGCTTTCTTT. Translated, it gives CASSPRGGAEAFF.

Comment on this clone: A read error may produce the germline difference seen at one junction end. The J gene is TRBJ1-2, the V gene TRBV12-3 or TRBV12-4, with D possibly being TRBD1 (5 bases). The CDR3 has 13 amino acids. CDR3 DNA: TGTGCCAGCACCGGCAGGGTTAACCATGGCTACACCTTC. Translated: CASTGRVNHGYTF.

The genes are TRBV15 and TRBJ2-7; TRBD1 agrees at 7 bases. Germline CDR1 LNHNV, CDR2 YYDKDF (reference sequence). V shed 1 base and J 2 bases; nucleotides not matched to a gene: 2. The CDR3 contains 14 residues. The CDR3 is CATSRGRGPYEQYF. The CDR3 DNA reads as TGTGCCACCAGCAGAGGTAGGGGGCCCTACGAGCAGTACTTC.

The V call is TRBV6-5, the J call TRBJ1-1; D remains ambiguous. The V and J ends lost 0 bases and 5 bases respectively, with 7 bases between them. Germline assignment: CDR1 MNHEY and CDR2 SVGAGI. The CDR3 has 13 residues. The CDR3 region has the DNA TGTGCCAGCAGTTACTCCTCTTTGACTGAAGCTTTCTTT. Its translation is CASSYSSLTEAFF.

The chain has TRBV18 and TRBJ2-7; 7 bases line up with TRBD2. The length of the CDR3 is 13 residues. V dropped 3 bases and J dropped 3; count of bases not matched to a gene: 2. CDR1 is KGHSH, CDR2 LQKENI, per germline. DNA of the CDR3: TGTGCCAGCTCACCCGCTAGCGGCTACGAGCAGTACTTC. As protein: CASSPASGYEQYF.

This chain links TRBV10-3 with TRBJ1-1, with TRBD1 identical over 8 bases. This CDR3 is built from 14 residues. V was clipped by 11 bases and J by 1 base; unmatched bases: 9. CDR1 is ENHRY and CDR2 is SYGVKD in the germline V gene. CDR3 bases: TGTGCCTCGAGACAGGGGCTAACGAACACTGAAGCTTTCTTT. It is translated as CASRQGLTNTEAFF.

The chain links TRBV9 to TRBJ1-2; D gene ambiguous. V gave up 6 bases and J gave up 4 bases, with 10 bases separating them. The germline V gene encodes CDR1 SGDLS and CDR2 YYNGEE. The CDR3 covers 12 residues. In DNA, the CDR3 is TGTGCCAGCAACTATGGTGGCTATGGCTACACCTTC. Translating gives CASNYGGYGYTF.

The J gene is TRBJ1-3, the V gene TRBV30; weak D call: TRBD1 (5 bases). Trimming took off 7 bases at V and 6 bases at J, with 19 bases between the two ends. The CDR3 covers 14 residues. Germline-derived CDR1 and CDR2 are GTSNPN and SVGIG (reference sequence). This chain's CDR3 is CAFKSGPRENTIYF. The CDR3, as DNA: TGTGCCTTCAAGTCAGGGCCACGAGAAAACACCATATATTTT.

The V gene is TRBV5-1, the J gene TRBJ2-7; 14 bases map to TRBD2. This CDR3 has 17 amino acids. Germline V gene lookup returns CDR1 SGHRS and CDR2 YFSETQ. Trimming at V came to 2 bases and at J to 0 bases, leaving 4 bases not matched to a gene. Here the CDR3 DNA reads TGCGCCAGCAGCTTAGGACTAGCGGGGGGCAGCTCCTACGAGCAGTACTTC. This encodes CASSLGLAGGSSYEQYF.

This clone showed up just once. J is TRBJ1-6 and V is TRBV28; tentatively, D is TRBD1 (6 bases). Germline CDR1 reads MDHEN; CDR2 reads SYDVKM. This CDR3 is 16 amino acids long. The V end lost 11 bases, the J end lost 0 bases, and 17 bases lay between the germline ends. This CDR3 is CASGAALSSYNSPLHF. The CDR3 DNA follows: TGTGCCTCAGGGGCAGCTTTAAGCTCCTATAATTCACCCCTCCACTTT.

The CDR3 spells CASSDWGGEQYF. CDR3 in DNA: TGTGCCAGCAGCGACTGGGGAGGCGAGCAGTACTTC. V is TRBV27 and J is TRBJ2-7; a weak D match, TRBD2 (6 bases). V shed 6 bases and J shed 6 bases, with 12 bases lying between them. The CDR3 totals 12 residues. Germline CDR1 and CDR2: MNHEY and SMNVEV (reference sequence).

The chain recombines TRBV6-5 with TRBJ1-1; D is undetermined. Germline-derived CDR1 and CDR2 are MNHEY and SVGAGI. The CDR3 loop spans 15 amino acids. Trimming removed 5 bases at V and 2 bases at J, with 15 bases between. The CDR3 DNA reads TGTGCCAGCAGTAGGGTCGGGGTCGGTAACACTGAAGCTTTCTTT. Translating it yields CASSRVGVGNTEAFF.

V is TRBV28 and J is TRBJ2-6; TRBD1 agrees at 8 bases. Trimming at V came to 6 bases and at J to 4 bases, leaving 5 bases not matched to a gene. The CDR3 spans 15 residues. Per the germline V gene, CDR1 is MDHEN and CDR2 is SYDVKM. CDR3: CASSLTGGGANVLTF. CDR3 in DNA: TGTGCCAGCAGCCTTACAGGGGGAGGGGCCAACGTCCTGACTTTC. Variable domain in full (rest from reference TRBV28 and TRBJ2-6): DVKVTQSSRYLVKRTGEKVFLECVQDMDHENMFWYRQDPGLGLRLIYFSYDVKMKEKGDIPEGYSVSREKKERFSLILESASTNQTSMYLCASSLTGGGANVLTFGAGSRLTVL.

This clone was detected only once. The genes are TRBV28 and TRBJ2-7, with TRBD2 as a possible D gene (5 bases). The V gene's germline CDR1 is MDHEN and CDR2 SYDVKM. The V gene lost 2 bases and the J gene lost 0 bases, with 11 bases spanning the gap. The CDR3 is 15 amino acids. The CDR3 reads CASSLKADGSYEQYF. In DNA, the CDR3 is TGTGCCAGCAGTTTAAAAGCGGACGGCTCCTACGAGCAGTACTTC.

The CDR3 region has the DNA TGTGCCAGCAGCTTAGTATCTCTTAGCGACGAGCAGTACTTC. This encodes CASSLVSLSDEQYF. The chain couples TRBV7-9 to TRBJ2-5; D is possibly TRBD2 (5 bases). The J call is uncertain, as TRBJ2-7 better fits the DNA end. CDR3 length equals 14 residues. Per the germline V gene, CDR1 is SEHNR and CDR2 is FQNEAQ (reference sequence).

The rearrangement joins TRBV24-1 to TRBJ2-2; 9 bases align to TRBD1. Germline V gene data show CDR1 as KGHDR and CDR2 as SFDVKD. CDR3 length equals 15 residues. V shed 7 bases, J shed 2 bases, and the junction held 4 bases outside the gene matches. CDR3 amino acids: CATSSTGGNTGELFF. CDR3 in DNA: TGTGCCACCAGCAGCACAGGGGGCAACACCGGGGAGCTGTTTTTT.

V gene TRBV9 combines with J gene TRBJ2-1; 15 bases align to TRBD2. The V segment lost 2 bases and the J segment 8 bases; nucleotides outside the gene matches: 5. The CDR3 is 16 residues long. CDR1 SGDLS and CDR2 YYNGEE come from the germline V gene. The CDR3 is CASSVGTSGRNDEQFF. The CDR3 coding sequence is TGTGCCAGCAGCGTGGGGACTAGCGGGAGGAATGATGAGCAGTTCTTC.

As to this clone: The same CDR3 can be traced to other DNA sequences in this sample. V gene TRBV7-9 combines with J gene TRBJ1-6; D call uncertain. V lost 3 bases to trimming and J lost 7 bases, with 10 bases between them. Per the germline V gene, CDR1 is SEHNR and CDR2 is FQNEAQ (reference sequence). The CDR3 has 14 residues. The CDR3, as DNA: TGTGCCAGCAGCTTGAAGGGAGGGAATTCACCCCTCCACTTT. It yields the protein CASSLKGGNSPLHF. Combining the CDR3 with reference TRBV7-9 and TRBJ1-6 gives the whole variable domain DTGVSQNPRHKITKRGQNVTFRCDPISEHNRLYWYRQTLGQGPEFLTYFQNEAQLEKSRLLSDRFSAERPKGSFSTLEIQRTEQGDSAMYLCASSLKGGNSPLHFGNGTRLTVT.

This chain uses TRBV7-9 with TRBJ2-7, with a possible D match to TRBD1 (5 bases). Per germline, CDR1 SEHNR and CDR2 FQNEAQ (reference sequence). This CDR3 has 13 amino acids. V lost 0 bases, J lost 7 bases, and 10 bases lay in between. CDR3 residues: CASSLAVGDEQYF. DNA for the CDR3: TGTGCCAGCAGCTTAGCGGTAGGGGATGAGCAGTACTTC.

At least ten counts were recorded for this clone. Different DNA sequences within this sample yield the same CDR3. This rearrangement joins TRBV30 to TRBJ1-3, with D uncertain. The CDR3 runs 13 residues. Trimming took off 0 bases at V and 5 bases at J, with 8 bases between the two ends. Germline CDR1 and CDR2: GTSNPN and SVGIG (reference sequence). The CDR3 bases are TGTGCCTGGAGTGTAAATGGCCGAAACACCATATATTTT. This translates into CAWSVNGRNTIYF.

V gene TRBV11-2 combines with J gene TRBJ1-2; TRBD1 agrees at 9 bases. CDR1 and CDR2 (germline): SGHAT, FQNNGV. Losses at the gene ends were 0 bases for V and 8 bases for J; bases not matched to a gene: 10. The CDR3 has 16 residues. The CDR3 DNA reads as TGTGCCAGCAGCTTAGATTTTAGGGGACAGGGTCAAGGCTACACCTTC. This translates into CASSLDFRGQGQGYTF.

The chain carries TRBV6-2 or TRBV6-3 and TRBJ1-5; 9 nucleotides align to TRBD1. CDR1 is MNHEY, CDR2 SVGEGT, per germline. The trim removed 2 bases at V and 4 bases at J, leaving 3 bases unmatched. The CDR3 sequence is 15 residues long. The CDR3 region is CASSYRTGENQPQHF. The DNA of the CDR3 is TGTGCCAGCAGTTACCGGACAGGGGAAAATCAGCCCCAGCATTTT.

The chain carries TRBV7-9 and TRBJ2-4; D call uncertain. This CDR3 spans 15 amino acids. The germline V gene encodes CDR1 SEHNR and CDR2 FQNEAQ (reference sequence). Deletions cut 2 bases from V and 6 bases from J, with 14 bases between. The CDR3 bases are TGTGCCAGCAGCTTACGCTGGAGCGTCCCAAACATTCAGTACTTC. Amino acids: CASSLRWSVPNIQYF.

The count of this clone is one. This chain links TRBV6-6 with TRBJ1-2; the match to TRBD1 covers 10 bases. Germline assignment: CDR1 MNHNY and CDR2 SVGAGI (reference sequence). The CDR3 extends over 17 amino acids. V trimming: 5 bases; J trimming: 6 bases; junction bases outside the gene matches: 15. The CDR3, as DNA: TGTGCCAGCAGTCGATCCTATCCTGACAGGGGGCGAGATGGCTACACCTTC. It yields the protein CASSRSYPDRGRDGYTF.